This T cell receptor (beta chain) appears in the sequencing data of a study of CD8+CD57+ T cells in acquired aplastic anemia. TCR beta VDJ combinations and CDR3 sequences were profiled from genomic DNA. Via MiXCR, TCRdb re-called the reads, giving one row per CDR3 protein. The sample shows around 210,000 distinct CDR3 sequences, roughly two thirds of them seen only once. This CDR3 has 14 amino acids. Trimming at V came to 7 bases and at J to 1 base, leaving 9 bases not matched to a gene. Germline V lookup: CDR1 DFQATT, CDR2 SNEGSKA (reference sequence). Only patients with CD8+CD57+ cell expansion on flow cytometry were chosen for sequencing.

The material sequenced was sorted CD4+, CD8+, or CD8+CD57+ T cells (not recorded which) from PBMCs. This chain links TRBV20-1 with TRBJ1-2; TRBD1 agrees at 7 bases. The source is a human donor with aplastic anemia. The CDR3, as DNA: TGCAGTGTTCGTGGGCAGGGGGTTAACTATGGCTACACCTTC. It is translated as CSVRGQGVNYGYTF.